The source of this T cell receptor beta chain is a study of cytomegalovirus exposure and HLA in healthy donors (dated by TCRdb to 2017 to 2019). In the study overall: An earlier analysis of roughly 500 of the donors reported approximately 300 Gb of sequence data and roughly 100 million unique TCR beta sequences from roughly 180 million T cells. The study used immunosequencing to profile the T cell repertoires of approximately 630 subjects and linked those repertoires to cytomegalovirus serostatus. In a later analysis, previously published TCR beta repertoires from 666 donors were re-analyzed and high-resolution HLA genotyping was added so that TCR occurrence patterns could be studied. A later genetic analysis took genome-wide SNP genotypes for about three fifths of the 666 donors and used that subset as a discovery cohort. A separate validation cohort of roughly 110 different subjects was used in addition to the 666-subject first cohort. Roughly five DR-DQ haplotypes were handled as single units for association and clustering, since linkage in the cohort was strong. To predict cytomegalovirus infection status, the study combined high-throughput TCR immunosequencing, statistical association of individual TCRs with disease status, and machine learning. Donor age, sex, ethnicity and CMV serostatus were compiled alongside the repertoire data. Among the approximately 400 genotyped donors, around 81% belonged to the genetic ancestry cluster associated with self-reported Caucasian donors. In the later analysis, no new phenotypic data were used to find candidate immune exposures; instead, reliance was placed on TCR beta sequences and their occurrence across donors. The study was designed to test whether signatures of past pathogen exposure could be identified by cataloging public T cell receptors. Typing coverage varied by locus: 629-630 donors for A, B, C, DRB1 and DQB1; approximately 500 for DQA1; 606 for DPA1; fewer than 480 for DPB1. Among roughly 400 genotyped donors of the cohort, an average of approximately 240,000 unique TCR beta nucleotide sequences was sequenced per donor, of which approximately 19% were non-productive. An earlier analysis of fewer than 750 of the donors used high-throughput TCR beta sequencing to judge whether each TCR beta V gene segment behaved as functional or pseudogenic. Every repertoire in the discovery cohort had been generated on one and the same sequencing platform. An early release covering over 500 HLA-typed donors comprised about 320 gigabases of sequencing data and approximately 85 million unique TCR sequences. Both class I and class II loci were covered by HLA typing, at four-digit resolution.

This clone came up once. The clone's antigen remains unknown. Per-base quality was not reported, and no clone a single base away is much larger than it. Its CDR3 holds 14 amino acids, cysteine through phenylalanine. The only DNA kept is the CDR3, 42 bases in frame from the first base. V loses 6 bases at its end and J loses 4 bases; junction bases beyond the gene matches: 6. For CDR1 and CDR2, the germline V gene lists SNHLY and FYNNEI. The cohort consisted of hundreds of healthy bone marrow donors. At the time of sampling, all cohort members were nominally healthy, though unrecorded immune exposures were likely present. The donor was CMV seronegative and was included in the group of over 300 seronegative cohort members. Each donor provided a peripheral blood sample, and peripheral blood mononuclear cells were used for TCR beta sequencing. Genomic DNA was extracted from the blood cell samples with the Qiagen DNeasy Blood Extraction Kit.

Summary of the overall study and its limitations: The authors suggested that the approach could potentially be extended to other disease states and immunological phenotypes. A further reported finding was that TCR beta sequences accurately predicted the HLA-A and HLA-B alleles for most subjects in the first cohort. When HLA alleles, especially DR and DQ, strongly co-occurred, TCR associations were difficult to assign to individual alleles. An association between a missense DCLRE1C variant and V-gene and J-gene trimming of TCR beta chains was found in a later genetic analysis and replicated in an independent cohort. According to a later analysis, TCR association rates differed among HLA loci, with DRB1 alleles showing the most associated TCRs and HLA-C alleles showing the fewest. CMV serostatus was the only immune exposure information available for the cohort. HLA typing was unavailable for some donors at each locus, so association tests used only the typed subset. In both the original and validation cohorts, the classifier was reported to diagnose cytomegalovirus status with high specificity and sensitivity. While some public TCRs were present in many individuals, most TCR sequences turned up only very rarely across donors. The cohort was sequenced for TCR beta chains only, and without alpha or paired-chain data the features that could be detected were limited. The 87-base-pair reads could not distinguish some IMGT-functional V segments, including TRBV6-2 and TRBV6-3, so those segments were excluded. Several of the top co-occurrence clusters appeared to be linked to parvovirus B19, influenza, CMV and Epstein-Barr virus, according to a later analysis. Sequencing depth was assumed to be roughly uniform across donors in the presence/absence analyses, though that assumption may not hold. Three of the identified cytomegalovirus-associated TCR beta chains were confirmed in vitro to be specific for cytomegalovirus antigens. An earlier analysis of 450 to 750 of the donors showed that most TCR beta V segments appeared in productive rearrangements either about 87% or about 30% of the time, which broadly matched IMGT annotations. The study listed 150 to 200 TCR beta chains as associated with cytomegalovirus. A cluster of highly shared sequence variants was judged likely to be a technical artifact of the sequencing pipeline. Correlated functional status among segregating V segments might be attributable to linkage disequilibrium, but an unknown experimental factor could not be ruled out. According to a later genetic analysis, donors in an Asian-associated ancestry cluster had fewer N-insertions in productive TCRs than the approximately 630-donor mean. According to a later analysis, most CMV-associated TCR beta chains appeared to be HLA-restricted, and the HLA associations seemed to be driven largely by CMV exposure. The earlier analysis of approximately 560 of the donors excluded some 15 rarely observed V segments, including chromosome 9 orphons, because counts were too low. In a later analysis, HLA-associated TCR beta chains were found to be more clonally expanded and to have lower generation probabilities than equally common non-associated chains. A later analysis associated about 16,000 TCR beta sequences with specific HLA alleles at a false discovery rate of 0.05.

Libraries were built with the immunoSEQ multiplex PCR assay. For the multiplex PCR, a mixture combining 60 forward primers for TCR Vbeta segments and 13 reverse primers for TCR Jbeta segments was used. The CDR3 region of rearranged TCR beta genes was amplified from genomic DNA with a multiplex PCR assay. The Illumina HiSeq System was used to sequence the amplified TCR beta libraries as 87-base-pair reads. As for the authors' bioinformatics: A later analysis counted tens of millions of unique TCR beta chains across the 670 or so repertoires, and approximately 11 million of these chains were shared by at least two donors. Raw reads were error-corrected and collapsed into unique sequences by a nearest-neighbor algorithm in which closely related sequences were merged to remove PCR and sequencing errors. Alignment of CDR3 sequences to IMGT reference sequences was used to assign V, D and J gene segments. For a sequence to be retained, a match of at least six nucleotides to both a V gene segment and a J gene segment was required. Rearrangements were classified as productive when the CDR3 lacked stop codons and remained in frame with V and J, and all other rearrangements were classified as non-productive. CDR3 was defined according to IMGT convention as the region running from the second conserved V-encoded cysteine to the conserved J-encoded phenylalanine. The earlier analysis of about 590 of the donors excluded sequences that lacked an unambiguous match to a single V gene segment. An earlier analysis of about 590 of the donors classified V segments as functional when productive rearrangements were above 56.7% and as segregating when the standard deviation between donors was above 5%. A statistical classification framework was built to diagnose cytomegalovirus status from the catalog of TCR beta chain sequences. In a later analysis, TCR nucleotide sequences were compared against IMGT/GENE-DB human TR gene sequences so that V and J genes could be assigned. Using the TCRdist pipeline, a later analysis assigned CDR3 sequences along with most-parsimonious VDJ recombination scenarios. In a later analysis, each TCR beta chain was defined by its CDR3 amino acid sequence together with its V-gene family, and reads without a unique V-gene family were excluded. In a later analysis, approximately 590 highly shared, low-generation-probability nucleotide sequences were removed to address suspected cross-contamination and a sequencing artifact. In a later analysis, a clonal expansion index for each public chain was calculated from normalized within-repertoire ranks of inferred template counts. Generation probabilities in a later analysis came from a VDJ recombination model fitted to out-of-frame rearrangements, and those results were checked against IGoR. In a later analysis, TCR-TCR, TCR-HLA and TCR-CMV co-occurrence was scored with hypergeometric tests, and a repertoire-size bias correction was applied to TCR pairs. False discovery rates were estimated in a later analysis by permuting HLA or CMV assignments 20 times. In a later analysis, co-occurring TCRs were grouped using DBSCAN, with TCRdist sequence similarity added in when clustering inside HLA-allele-positive subsets. For co-occurrence clustering, repertoires with fewer than 30,000 or more than 120,000 public chains were excluded, along with roughly five repertoires with anomalous nucleotide sharing. The immuneACCESS repertoire file appears here via TCRdb, limited to in-frame rearrangements. These files lack a portion of the clones; in checked studies, under half of the deficit traces to unresolved V genes, and the cause of the others is not known. V, J and clone size are those of that table, while D and trimming were read from the DNA. The sample table lists fewer than 250,000 clones, approximately 88% of them with a count of one. The ten largest account for more than 0.6% of the sample.

The sample consisted of PBMCs. The clonotype originates from a boy under 10 years old in good health and CMV-seronegative. The rearranged segments are TRBV2 and TRBJ1-3; TRBD1 matches 7 bases in the middle. The nucleotide sequence reads as follows: TGTGCCAGCAGCCTCGACAGGGCGGGAAACACCATATATTTT. This sequence encodes CASSLDRAGNTIYF.